Below, 29 T cell receptor beta chains from the same sample are listed, as sequenced in a study of T cell responses to AZD1222 COVID-19 vaccine. Some clones are missing from TCRdb's copy, which holds only in-frame ones; the method was immunoSEQ multiplex PCR. This table has about 160,000 clones, around 92% appearing once. Sample: peripheral blood, taken on day 0 of AZD1222 vaccination. The receptors derive from an adult in good health.

This clone was seen only a few times. The chain links TRBV7-9 to TRBJ1-3, with D possibly being TRBD1 (6 bases). The germline gives CDR1 SEHNR, CDR2 FQNEAQ (reference sequence). The V gene lost 6 bases and the J gene lost 4 bases, with 13 bases spanning the gap. This CDR3 is built from 14 residues. In DNA, the CDR3 is TGTGCCAGCAGTCAGCAGGGGCGGGGAAACACCATATATTTT. It codes for CASSQQGRGNTIYF. Full variable domain (missing parts from reference TRBV7-9 and TRBJ1-3): DTGVSQNPRHKITKRGQNVTFRCDPISEHNRLYWYRQTLGQGPEFLTYFQNEAQLEKSRLLSDRFSAERPKGSFSTLEIQRTEQGDSAMYLCASSQQGRGNTIYFGEGSWLTVV.

The chain links TRBV5-1 to TRBJ2-2; possibly TRBD2 for D (6 bases). The CDR3 length is 15 residues. CDR1 and CDR2 (germline): SGHRS, YFSETQ. V lost 2 bases, J lost 5 bases, and 13 bases lay in between. CDR3 protein: CASSFGQGGTGELFF. In nucleotides, the CDR3 is TGCGCCAGCAGCTTCGGTCAGGGAGGAACCGGGGAGCTGTTTTTT.

The CDR3 spells CASSLTTGGLWETQYF. DNA of the CDR3: TGTGCCAGCAGCTTAACAACAGGGGGCTTGTGGGAGACCCAGTACTTC. J is TRBJ2-5 and V is TRBV7-9; TRBD1 aligns across 9 bases. The CDR3 has 16 residues. Germline V gene lookup returns CDR1 SEHNR and CDR2 FQNEAQ (reference sequence). The V and J ends lost 2 bases and 5 bases, in that order; junction bases with no gene match: 9.

The V and J genes are TRBV3-1 (or the pseudogene TRBV3-2) and TRBJ1-3; no definite D call. The CDR3 loop spans 15 amino acids. Trimming pared 1 base from V and 0 bases from J, leaving 7 bases between. CDR1 and CDR2 (germline): LGHDT, YNNKEL (reference sequence). This CDR3 is CASSQVQTSGNTIYF. The CDR3 DNA sequence: TGTGCCAGCAGCCAAGTACAGACCTCTGGAAACACCATATATTTT.

The chain uses TRBV19 and TRBJ2-6; D is uncertain. There are 15 residues in the CDR3. Germline assignment: CDR1 LNHDA and CDR2 SQIVND (reference sequence). The ends were cut back, 6 bases at V and 1 base at J, with 10 bases in the middle. The CDR3 loop is CASSPQSSGANVLTF. CDR3 sequence (DNA): TGTGCCAGTAGCCCTCAGTCGTCTGGGGCCAACGTCCTGACTTTC.

V usage is TRBV4-2 and J usage is TRBJ2-2; 10 bases agree with TRBD2. Germline CDR1 is LGHNA and CDR2 is YNFKEQ. This CDR3 is built from 16 residues. After removal of 1 base from V and 1 base from J, the junction contained 0 bases not matched to a gene. CDR3 sequence reads: CASSQGLAGNTGELFF. DNA of the CDR3: TGTGCCAGCAGCCAAGGACTAGCGGGGAACACCGGGGAGCTGTTTTTT.

The chain uses TRBV4-1 and TRBJ1-5; D is perhaps TRBD1 (5 bases). V lost 2 bases and J 1 base, leaving 15 bases between the germline ends. The CDR3 runs 17 residues. CDR1 and CDR2 (germline): MGHRA, YSYEKL. CDR3 residues: CASSQFLGGLSNQPQHF. The CDR3 region has the DNA TGCGCCAGCAGCCAATTTTTGGGGGGTTTAAGCAATCAGCCCCAGCATTTT.

This clone was picked up one time. V and J are TRBV6-2 or TRBV6-3 and TRBJ1-4; 7 nucleotides match TRBD1. V lost 5 bases to trimming and J lost 3 bases; unmatched junction nucleotides: 6. CDR3 length: 15 residues. From germline, CDR1 is MNHEY and CDR2 SVGEGT. The CDR3 sequence: CASSDKGTANEKLFF. In DNA, the CDR3 is TGTGCCAGCAGTGACAAGGGGACAGCTAATGAAAAACTGTTTTTT.

The chain is built from TRBV15 and TRBJ2-4; weak D call: TRBD1 (6 bases). The V end was cut by 0 bases, the J end by 5 bases, with 14 bases between. CDR1 and CDR2 from the germline V gene are LNHNV and YYDKDF (reference sequence). The CDR3 is made up of 16 amino acids. CDR3 amino acids: CATSREPDRLENIQYF. CDR3 DNA sequence: TGTGCCACCAGCAGAGAGCCCGACAGGCTGGAAAACATTCAGTACTTC.

CDR3 loop: CASRERGYGYTF. The CDR3 DNA is TGTGCCAGCCGAGAACGGGGCTATGGCTACACCTTC. The chain combines TRBV5-4 with TRBJ1-2; D is unclear. The germline gives CDR1 SGHNT, CDR2 YYREEE (reference sequence). This CDR3 spans 12 amino acids. Trimming stripped 7 bases from V and 4 bases from J, with 11 bases between.

The CDR3 coding sequence is TGTGCCAGCTCACCCGACCAGAACACTGAAGCTTTCTTT. Protein: CASSPDQNTEAFF. The chain is built from TRBV18 and TRBJ1-1; no clear D gene. The CDR3 is 13 amino acids. V was pared by 3 bases and J by 1 base, with 6 bases between. CDR1 and CDR2 (germline): KGHSH, LQKENI. The complete variable domain, with remaining parts taken from reference TRBV18 and TRBJ1-1, reads NAGVMQNPRHLVRRRGQEARLRCSPMKGHSHVYWYRQLPEEGLKFMVYLQKENIIDESGMPKERFSAEFPKEGPSILRIQQVVRGDSAAYFCASSPDQNTEAFFGQGTRLTVV.

V is TRBV21-1 and J is TRBJ1-1; the table's D call, TRBD1, was not checked against the DNA. TRBV21-1 is assigned pseudogene status. The CDR3 has 15 amino acids. CDR3 in amino acids: CASSSTRQGSTEAFF. The CDR3 nucleotides read TGTGCCAGCAGCAGCACCCGACAGGGTTCCACTGAAGCTTTCTTT.

The CDR3 protein is CASKDYSNQPQHF. Written as DNA, the CDR3 is TGTGCCAGCAAGGATTATAGCAATCAGCCCCAGCATTTT. This sequence joins TRBV6-6 and TRBJ1-5; unclear D gene. The CDR3 loop spans 13 amino acids. The V end was cut by 7 bases, the J end by 0 bases, with 7 bases between. Per germline, CDR1 MNHNY and CDR2 SVGAGI (reference sequence).

The rearrangement links TRBV30 to TRBJ2-5; D not certain. Germline assignment: CDR1 GTSNPN and CDR2 SVGIG (reference sequence). The CDR3 runs 13 residues. The V and J ends lost 2 bases and 5 bases respectively, with 12 bases between them. The CDR3 loop is CAWSRMLPETQYF. DNA of the CDR3: TGTGCCTGGAGTCGCATGCTACCGGAGACCCAGTACTTC.

The gene calls are TRBV7-9 and TRBJ1-5; possible D gene TRBD1, 5 bases. Germline CDR1 is SEHNR and CDR2 is FQNEAQ (reference sequence). The CDR3 runs to 16 residues. Between the trimmed V and J ends, which lost 1 base and 4 bases, there was a span of 14 bases. CDR3 amino acids: CASSLGAGAGNQPQHF. As DNA, the CDR3 is TGTGCCAGCAGCTTAGGTGCTGGGGCTGGTAATCAGCCCCAGCATTTT.

The rearrangement joins TRBV11-3 to TRBJ2-2; TRBD2 might be the D (5 bases). This CDR3 has 19 residues. V was trimmed by 2 bases and J by 1 base, leaving 20 bases between them. CDR1 is SGHNT and CDR2 is YENEEA in the germline V gene. The CDR3 protein is CASSLRLMRVSGNTGELFF. The CDR3 nucleotides are TGTGCCAGCAGCTTAAGATTAATGAGGGTATCAGGGAACACCGGGGAGCTGTTTTTT.

The chain combines TRBV2 with TRBJ2-3; 9 bases fit TRBD1. The CDR3 covers 13 residues. The trim removed 4 bases at V and 13 bases at J, leaving 9 bases unmatched. Germline assignment: CDR1 SNHLY and CDR2 FYNNEI. CDR3 region: CASSAPHRGRKYF. The DNA for the CDR3 is TGTGCCAGCAGTGCGCCCCACAGGGGGCGAAAGTATTTT.

The chain joins TRBV4-1 to TRBJ1-5, with D uncertain. The CDR3 length is 17 residues. Germline V gene data show CDR1 as MGHRA and CDR2 as YSYEKL. Trimming pared 0 bases from V and 7 bases from J, leaving 19 bases between. The CDR3 protein is CASSQELFGVAEQPQHF. The CDR3 nucleotides read TGCGCCAGCAGCCAAGAGTTATTTGGGGTAGCAGAACAGCCCCAGCATTTT.

The V call is TRBV5-1, the J call TRBJ1-4, with 7 positions matching TRBD1. The V segment lost 5 bases and the J segment 0 bases; nucleotides outside the gene matches: 4. The CDR3 is 15 residues long. Per the germline V gene, CDR1 is SGHRS and CDR2 is YFSETQ. The CDR3 DNA sequence: TGCGCCAGCAGAAGGGGGCCGGCAACTAATGAAAAACTGTTTTTT. Amino acid sequence: CASRRGPATNEKLFF.

V usage is TRBV19 and J usage is TRBJ1-3; the D gene is possibly TRBD1 (5 bases). V lost 4 bases to trimming and J lost 2 bases, with 12 bases between them. Per germline, CDR1 LNHDA and CDR2 SQIVND (reference sequence). This CDR3 is 15 amino acids long. The CDR3 nucleotides read TGTGCCAGTAGTAGGACGGACACGACTGGAAACACCATATATTTT. The encoded protein is CASSRTDTTGNTIYF.

This chain joins TRBV4-3 and TRBJ1-6; the D gene is possibly TRBD1 (5 bases). The CDR3 has 16 residues. CDR1 LGHNA and CDR2 YSLEER come from the germline V gene. Deletions cut 0 bases from V and 10 bases from J, with 16 bases between. CDR3 sequence reads: CASSQDQGFAESPLHF. CDR3 nucleotide sequence: TGCGCCAGCAGCCAAGACCAGGGTTTCGCAGAGTCACCCCTCCACTTT.

V usage is TRBV6-5 and J usage is TRBJ2-2, with TRBD1 as a possible D gene (6 bases). Trimming took off 7 bases at V and 7 bases at J, with 13 bases between the two ends. The germline V gene has CDR1 MNHEY and CDR2 SVGAGI. This CDR3 is 13 amino acids long. CDR3 bases: TGTGCCAGCAATAAACAGGGAAGCGGGGAGCTGTTTTTT. It is translated as CASNKQGSGELFF.

V usage is TRBV9 and J usage is TRBJ2-2; D ambiguous. Germline V gives CDR1 SGDLS, CDR2 YYNGEE. The CDR3 is made up of 14 amino acids. Trimming pared 4 bases from V and 4 bases from J, leaving 11 bases between. CDR3 loop: CASSPQSLTGELFF. The CDR3 nucleotides are TGTGCCAGCAGCCCCCAGAGCCTCACCGGGGAGCTGTTTTTT. Filled out from reference TRBV9 and TRBJ2-2, the complete variable domain reads DSGVTQTPKHLITATGQRVTLRCSPRSGDLSVYWYQQSLDQGLQFLIQYYNGEERAKGNILERFSAQQFPDLHSELNLSSLELGDSALYFCASSPQSLTGELFFGEGSRLTVL.

The V and J genes are TRBV20-1 and TRBJ2-7; 9 bases agree with TRBD2. Germline CDR1 is DFQATT and CDR2 is SNEGSKA (reference sequence). CDR3 length: 14 amino acids. The trim removed 3 bases at V and 5 bases at J, leaving 8 bases unmatched. CDR3 in amino acids: CSASESSGDHEQYF. Here the CDR3 DNA reads TGCAGTGCTAGTGAGTCTAGCGGGGACCACGAGCAGTACTTC.

To note about this clone: In the same sample, other DNA sequences code for this CDR3. V gene TRBV20-1 combines with J gene TRBJ1-4; no clear D gene. The germline gives CDR1 DFQATT, CDR2 SNEGSKA (reference sequence). The CDR3 contains 11 residues. V was cut by 6 bases and J by 4 bases, with 6 bases left in between. CDR3 residues: CSARFNEKLFF. The CDR3 DNA follows: TGCAGTGCACGGTTTAATGAAAAACTGTTTTTT.

The chain links TRBV5-4 to TRBJ1-1; possibly TRBD1 for D (5 bases). This CDR3 has 15 amino acids. Germline CDR1 is SGHNT and CDR2 is YYREEE (reference sequence). V was clipped by 0 bases and J by 0 bases, with 9 bases between them. CDR3 residues: CASSLAGVMNTEAFF. The CDR3 bases are TGTGCCAGCAGCTTGGCGGGGGTCATGAACACTGAAGCTTTCTTT. Using reference TRBV5-4 and TRBJ1-1 for the parts outside the CDR3, the full variable domain is ETGVTQSPTHLIKTRGQQVTLRCSSQSGHNTVSWYQQALGQGPQFIFQYYREEENGRGNFPPRFSGLQFPNYSSELNVNALELDDSALYLCASSLAGVMNTEAFFGQGTRLTVV.

V and J are TRBV5-8 and TRBJ1-1; D is ambiguous. Trimming took off 0 bases at V and 4 bases at J, with 7 bases between the two ends. This CDR3 is 13 amino acids long. Germline V gene sequence: CDR1 SGHTS, CDR2 YDEGEE. DNA of the CDR3: TGTGCCAGCAGCTTGGGACCTGGCACTGAAGCTTTCTTT. It encodes CASSLGPGTEAFF.

V is TRBV28 and J is TRBJ2-3, with 9 bases that match TRBD2. Germline V gene lookup returns CDR1 MDHEN and CDR2 SYDVKM. Trimming removed 4 bases from V and 6 bases from J; junction bases left unmatched: 11. The CDR3 is 16 residues long. CDR3 coding DNA: TGTGCCAGCAGTTGGGCTCTAGCGGGGAAGGATGATACGCAGTATTTT. Translation gives CASSWALAGKDDTQYF.

The chain links TRBV28 to TRBJ1-1, with D unclear. The V gene lost 3 bases and the J gene lost 8 bases, with 13 bases spanning the gap. Germline loops: CDR1 MDHEN, CDR2 SYDVKM. CDR3 length equals 13 residues. CDR3 residues: CASSFALRGEAFF. CDR3 coding DNA: TGTGCCAGCAGTTTTGCCCTCCGAGGGGAAGCTTTCTTT.